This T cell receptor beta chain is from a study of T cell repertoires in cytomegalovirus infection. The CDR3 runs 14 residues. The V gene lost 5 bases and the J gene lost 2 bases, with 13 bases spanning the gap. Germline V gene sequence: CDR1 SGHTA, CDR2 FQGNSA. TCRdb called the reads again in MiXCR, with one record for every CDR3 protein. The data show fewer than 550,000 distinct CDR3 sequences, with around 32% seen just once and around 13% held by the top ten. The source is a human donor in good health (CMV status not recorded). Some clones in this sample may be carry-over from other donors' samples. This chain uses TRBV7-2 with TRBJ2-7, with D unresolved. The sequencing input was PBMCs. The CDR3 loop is CASSLSLQTYEQYF. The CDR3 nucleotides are TGTGCCAGCAGCCTCAGCCTCCAGACCTACGAGCAGTACTTC.